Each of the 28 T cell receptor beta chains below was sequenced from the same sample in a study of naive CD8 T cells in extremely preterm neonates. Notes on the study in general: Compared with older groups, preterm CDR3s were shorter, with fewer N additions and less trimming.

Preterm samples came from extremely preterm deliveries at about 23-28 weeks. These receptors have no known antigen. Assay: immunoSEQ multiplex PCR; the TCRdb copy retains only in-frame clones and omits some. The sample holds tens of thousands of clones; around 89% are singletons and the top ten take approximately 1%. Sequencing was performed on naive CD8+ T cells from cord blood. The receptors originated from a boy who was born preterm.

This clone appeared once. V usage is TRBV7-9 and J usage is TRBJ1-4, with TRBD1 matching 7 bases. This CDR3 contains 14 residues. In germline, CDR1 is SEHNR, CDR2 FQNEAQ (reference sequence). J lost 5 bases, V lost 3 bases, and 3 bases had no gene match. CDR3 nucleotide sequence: TGTGCCAGCAGCTTGACAGGGTCCAATGAAAAACTGTTTTTT. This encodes CASSLTGSNEKLFF.

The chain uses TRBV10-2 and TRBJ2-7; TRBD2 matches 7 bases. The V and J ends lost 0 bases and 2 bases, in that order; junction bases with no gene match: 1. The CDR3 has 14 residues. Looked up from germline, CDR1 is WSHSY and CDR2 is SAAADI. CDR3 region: CASSESGGAYEQYF. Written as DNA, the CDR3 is TGCGCCAGCAGTGAGTCGGGGGGGGCCTACGAGCAGTACTTC.

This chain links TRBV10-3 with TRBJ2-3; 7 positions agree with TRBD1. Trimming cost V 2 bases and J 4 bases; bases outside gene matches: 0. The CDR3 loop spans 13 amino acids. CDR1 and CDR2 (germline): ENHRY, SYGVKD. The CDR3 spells CAISETGADTQYF. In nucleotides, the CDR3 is TGTGCCATCAGTGAGACAGGGGCAGATACGCAGTATTTT.

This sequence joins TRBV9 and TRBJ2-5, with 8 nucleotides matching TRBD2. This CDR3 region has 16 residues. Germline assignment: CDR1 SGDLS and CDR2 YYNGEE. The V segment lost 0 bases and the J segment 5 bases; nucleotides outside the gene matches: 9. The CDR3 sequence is CASSVGGGFSRETQYF. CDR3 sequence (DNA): TGTGCCAGCAGCGTAGGCGGGGGGTTCTCTCGGGAGACCCAGTACTTC. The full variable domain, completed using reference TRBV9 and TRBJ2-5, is DSGVTQTPKHLITATGQRVTLRCSPRSGDLSVYWYQQSLDQGLQFLIQYYNGEERAKGNILERFSAQQFPDLHSELNLSSLELGDSALYFCASSVGGGFSRETQYFGPGTRLLVL.

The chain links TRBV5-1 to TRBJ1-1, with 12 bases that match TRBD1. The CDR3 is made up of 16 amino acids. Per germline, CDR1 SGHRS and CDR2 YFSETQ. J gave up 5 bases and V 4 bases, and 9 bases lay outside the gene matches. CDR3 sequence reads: CASSVGQGALVTEAFF. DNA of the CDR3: TGCGCCAGCAGCGTGGGACAGGGGGCGCTTGTGACTGAAGCTTTCTTT. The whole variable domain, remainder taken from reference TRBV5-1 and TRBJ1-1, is KAGVTQTPRYLIKTRGQQVTLSCSPISGHRSVSWYQQTPGQGLQFLFEYFSETQRNKGNFPGRFSGRQFSNSRSEMNVSTLELGDSALYLCASSVGQGALVTEAFFGQGTRLTVV.

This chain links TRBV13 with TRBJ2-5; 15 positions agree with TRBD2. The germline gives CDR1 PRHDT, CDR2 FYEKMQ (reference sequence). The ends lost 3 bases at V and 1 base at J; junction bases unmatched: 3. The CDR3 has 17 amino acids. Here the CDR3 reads CASSLGLAGGPQETQYF. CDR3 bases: TGTGCCAGCAGCTTGGGACTAGCGGGGGGACCCCAAGAGACCCAGTACTTC.

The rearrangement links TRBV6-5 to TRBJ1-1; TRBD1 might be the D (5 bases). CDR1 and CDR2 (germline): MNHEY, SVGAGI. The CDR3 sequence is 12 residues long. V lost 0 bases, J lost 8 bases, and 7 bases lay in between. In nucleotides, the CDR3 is TGTGCCAGCAGTTACTCGAGGACAGAAGCTTTCTTT. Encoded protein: CASSYSRTEAFF.

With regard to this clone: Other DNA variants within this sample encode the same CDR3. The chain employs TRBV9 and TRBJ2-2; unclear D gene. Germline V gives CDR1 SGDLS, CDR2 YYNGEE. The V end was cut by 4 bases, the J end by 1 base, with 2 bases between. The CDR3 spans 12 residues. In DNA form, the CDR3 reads TGTGCCAGCAGCCAGAACACCGGGGAGCTGTTTTTT. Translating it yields CASSQNTGELFF.

This CDR3 is CASSVFRDPHTDTQYF. Written as DNA, the CDR3 is TGTGCCAGCAGCGTTTTCCGGGACCCACACACAGATACGCAGTATTTT. The chain uses TRBV9 and TRBJ2-3; D may match TRBD1 or TRBD2 (5 bases each). Germline loops: CDR1 SGDLS, CDR2 YYNGEE. V was cut by 2 bases and J by 2 bases, with 15 bases left in between. This CDR3 is 16 amino acids long. The complete variable domain, with remaining parts taken from reference TRBV9 and TRBJ2-3, reads DSGVTQTPKHLITATGQRVTLRCSPRSGDLSVYWYQQSLDQGLQFLIQYYNGEERAKGNILERFSAQQFPDLHSELNLSSLELGDSALYFCASSVFRDPHTDTQYFGPGTRLTVL.

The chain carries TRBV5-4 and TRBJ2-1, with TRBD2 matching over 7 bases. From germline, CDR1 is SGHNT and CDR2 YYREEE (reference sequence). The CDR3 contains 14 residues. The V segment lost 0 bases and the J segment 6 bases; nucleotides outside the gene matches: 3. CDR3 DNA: TGTGCCAGCAGCTTGGGACTAGCCCTCAATGAGCAGTTCTTC. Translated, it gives CASSLGLALNEQFF.

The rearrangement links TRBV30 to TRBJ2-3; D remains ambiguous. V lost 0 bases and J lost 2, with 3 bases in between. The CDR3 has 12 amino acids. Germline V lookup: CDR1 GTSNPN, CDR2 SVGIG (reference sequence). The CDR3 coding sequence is TGTGCCTGGAGTGTACACACAGATACGCAGTATTTT. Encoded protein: CAWSVHTDTQYF.

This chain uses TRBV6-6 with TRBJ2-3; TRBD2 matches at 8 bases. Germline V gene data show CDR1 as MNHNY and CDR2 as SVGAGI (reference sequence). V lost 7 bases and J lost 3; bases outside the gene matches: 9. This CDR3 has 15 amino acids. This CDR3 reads CASTSLQRGTDTQYF. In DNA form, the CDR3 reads TGTGCCAGCACTTCCCTACAGCGGGGGACAGATACGCAGTATTTT.

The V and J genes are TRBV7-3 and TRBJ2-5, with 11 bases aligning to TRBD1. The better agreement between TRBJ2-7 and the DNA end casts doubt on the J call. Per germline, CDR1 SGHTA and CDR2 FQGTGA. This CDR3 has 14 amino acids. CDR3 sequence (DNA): TGTGCCAGCAGCCTGGGACAGGGGGTCGACGAGCAGTACTTC. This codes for CASSLGQGVDEQYF.

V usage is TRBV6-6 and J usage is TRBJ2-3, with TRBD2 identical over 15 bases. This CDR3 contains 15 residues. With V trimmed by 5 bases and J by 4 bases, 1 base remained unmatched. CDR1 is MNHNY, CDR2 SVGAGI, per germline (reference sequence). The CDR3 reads CASSGLAGGPDTQYF. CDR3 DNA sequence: TGTGCCAGCAGTGGACTAGCGGGGGGGCCAGATACGCAGTATTTT.

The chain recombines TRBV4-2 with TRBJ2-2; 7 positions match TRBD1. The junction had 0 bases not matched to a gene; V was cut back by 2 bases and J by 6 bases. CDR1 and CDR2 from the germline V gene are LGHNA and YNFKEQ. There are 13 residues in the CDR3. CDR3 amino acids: CASSQQGAGELFF. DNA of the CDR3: TGTGCCAGCAGCCAACAGGGGGCCGGGGAGCTGTTTTTT.

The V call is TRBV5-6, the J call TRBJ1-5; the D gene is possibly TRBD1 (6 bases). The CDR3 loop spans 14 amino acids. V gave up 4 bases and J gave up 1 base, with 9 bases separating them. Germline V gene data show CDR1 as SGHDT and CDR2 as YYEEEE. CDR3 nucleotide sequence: TGTGCCAGCAGCCGTACAGGGAGCAATCAGCCCCAGCATTTT. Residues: CASSRTGSNQPQHF.

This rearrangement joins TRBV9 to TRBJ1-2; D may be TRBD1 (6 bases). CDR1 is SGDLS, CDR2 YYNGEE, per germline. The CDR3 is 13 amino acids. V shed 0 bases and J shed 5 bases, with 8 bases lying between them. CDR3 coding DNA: TGTGCCAGCAGCGTAGGGGGACAATATGGCTACACCTTC. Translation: CASSVGGQYGYTF.

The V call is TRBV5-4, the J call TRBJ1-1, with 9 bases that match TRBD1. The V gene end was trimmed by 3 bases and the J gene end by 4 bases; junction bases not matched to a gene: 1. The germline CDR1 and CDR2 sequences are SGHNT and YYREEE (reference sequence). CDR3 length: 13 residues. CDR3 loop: CASSSTGGTEAFF. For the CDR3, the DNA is TGTGCCAGCAGCTCGACAGGGGGCACTGAAGCTTTCTTT.

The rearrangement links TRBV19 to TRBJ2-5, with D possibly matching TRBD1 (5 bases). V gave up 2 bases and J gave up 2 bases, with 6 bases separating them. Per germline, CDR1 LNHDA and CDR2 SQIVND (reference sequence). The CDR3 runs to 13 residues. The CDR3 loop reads CASSIWTQETQYF. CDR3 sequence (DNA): TGTGCCAGTAGTATATGGACACAAGAGACCCAGTACTTC.

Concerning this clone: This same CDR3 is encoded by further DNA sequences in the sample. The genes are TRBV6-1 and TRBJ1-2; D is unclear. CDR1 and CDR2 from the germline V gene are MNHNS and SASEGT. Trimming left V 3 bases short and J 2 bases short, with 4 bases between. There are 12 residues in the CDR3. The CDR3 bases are TGTGCCAGCAGTGAGGACAACTATGGCTACACCTTC. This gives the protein CASSEDNYGYTF.

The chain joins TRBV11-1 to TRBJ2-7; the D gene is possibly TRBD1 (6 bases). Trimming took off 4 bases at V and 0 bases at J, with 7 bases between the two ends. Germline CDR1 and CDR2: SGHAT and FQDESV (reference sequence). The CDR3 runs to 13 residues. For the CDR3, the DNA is TGTGCCAGCAGCTCGGGACACTCCTACGAGCAGTACTTC. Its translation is CASSSGHSYEQYF.

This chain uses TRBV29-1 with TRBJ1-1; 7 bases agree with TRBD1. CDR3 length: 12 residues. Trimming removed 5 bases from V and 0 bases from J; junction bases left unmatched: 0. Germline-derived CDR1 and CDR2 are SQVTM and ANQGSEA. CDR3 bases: TGCAGCGTTACAGGGGTGAACACTGAAGCTTTCTTT. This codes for CSVTGVNTEAFF.

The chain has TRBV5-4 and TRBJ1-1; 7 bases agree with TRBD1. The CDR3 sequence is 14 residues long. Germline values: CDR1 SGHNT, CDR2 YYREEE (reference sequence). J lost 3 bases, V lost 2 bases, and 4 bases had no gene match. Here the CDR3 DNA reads TGTGCCAGCAGCTTTACCGGGACAGACACTGAAGCTTTCTTT. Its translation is CASSFTGTDTEAFF.

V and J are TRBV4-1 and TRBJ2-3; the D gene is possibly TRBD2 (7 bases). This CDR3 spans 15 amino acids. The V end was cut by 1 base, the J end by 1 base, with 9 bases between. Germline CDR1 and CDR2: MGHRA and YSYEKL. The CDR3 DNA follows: TGCGCCAGCAGCCAAGCGGGGGGCGGCACAGATACGCAGTATTTT. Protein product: CASSQAGGGTDTQYF.

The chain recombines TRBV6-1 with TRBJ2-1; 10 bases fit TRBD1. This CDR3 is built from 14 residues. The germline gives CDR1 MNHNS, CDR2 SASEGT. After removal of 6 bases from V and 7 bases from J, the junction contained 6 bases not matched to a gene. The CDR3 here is CASSDRGLRNEQFF. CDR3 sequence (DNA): TGTGCCAGCAGCGACAGGGGGCTGAGGAATGAGCAGTTCTTC.

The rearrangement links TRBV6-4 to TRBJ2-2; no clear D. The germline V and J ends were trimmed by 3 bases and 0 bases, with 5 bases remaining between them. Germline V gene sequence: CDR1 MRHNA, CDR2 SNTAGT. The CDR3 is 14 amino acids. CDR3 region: CASSEGPNTGELFF. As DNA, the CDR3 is TGTGCCAGCAGTGAAGGCCCGAACACCGGGGAGCTGTTTTTT.

The CDR3 DNA follows: TGTGCCAGCAGCGTAGGGGGACTCGGGTCCTACAATGAGCAGTTCTTC. Its translation is CASSVGGLGSYNEQFF. The rearrangement links TRBV9 to TRBJ2-1, with D perhaps matching TRBD2 (6 bases). Between the trimmed V and J ends, which lost 0 bases and 1 base, there was a span of 11 bases. The germline V gene encodes CDR1 SGDLS and CDR2 YYNGEE. This CDR3 spans 16 amino acids.

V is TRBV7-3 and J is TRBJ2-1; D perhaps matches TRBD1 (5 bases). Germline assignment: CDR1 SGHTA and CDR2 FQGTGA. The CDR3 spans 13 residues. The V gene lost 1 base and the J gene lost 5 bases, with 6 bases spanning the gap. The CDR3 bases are TGTGCCAGCAGCTTAAGGGGCCACAATGAGCAGTTCTTC. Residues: CASSLRGHNEQFF.